This TCR beta chain was obtained from a study of OX40 agonist ivuxolimab in advanced cancers. Study-wide context: Ivuxolimab was a fully human IgG2 agonistic monoclonal antibody targeting the costimulatory receptor OX40 (CD134). The point of sequencing TCRbeta in the periphery was to test whether ivuxolimab changed TCR sequence diversity and drove clonal T-cell expansion. Prior anti-PD-1, anti-PD-L1 or anti-CTLA-4 therapy was permitted, and about 40% of dose-escalation patients had received checkpoint inhibitors. The paper describes the monotherapy dose-escalation part (N of about 52 patients) of the phase I trial of ivuxolimab. Of the approximately 50 patients in dose escalation, around 19 had hepatocellular carcinoma, some 15 had melanoma, 9 had renal cell carcinoma and 9 had head and neck cancer. Intravenous ivuxolimab was administered to patients every 2 weeks at six dose levels: 0.01, 0.1, 0.3, 1.5, 3 and 10 mg/kg. In the dose-escalation cohort, 70% to 85% of patients were male, and the mean age was 60 years with a range of roughly 20 to 85. Partial responses were achieved by three dose-escalation patients, of whom one had hepatocellular carcinoma and two had cutaneous melanoma. The research as a whole found: On average, CD8+ T cells showed more expanded clones than CD4+ T cells after ivuxolimab. In partial responders in the 0.1-3.0 mg/kg groups, normalized peripheral clonal expansion was found to be among the lowest, especially among CD8+ T cells. Low levels of normalized T-cell clonal expansion were also shown by some nonresponding patients. At doses of 0.1 to 3.0 mg/kg, clonal expansion of both CD4+ and CD8+ T cells in blood was seen between baseline and week 6. Antigen specificity was not determined for the clonally expanded peripheral T cells.

The CDR3 sequence holds 11 residues, the cysteine and phenylalanine included. Here the CDR3 DNA is all that survives: 33 bases in frame from base 1. Deletion took 3 bases off V and 7 bases off J, with a span of 7 bases between the germline ends. The germline V gene encodes CDR1 SGHAT and CDR2 FQNNGV. Patients with autoimmune disease history or receiving systemic immunosuppression were excluded from the trial. Peripheral blood for TCR sequencing was collected from all dose cohorts at baseline, on cycle 4 day 1, and on cycle 7 day 1. The samples were taken from a phase I, first-in-human, multicenter, open-label dose-escalation trial of ivuxolimab. The trial enrolled adults with locally advanced or metastatic head and neck squamous cell, hepatocellular, melanoma or renal cell carcinoma. Before TCR sequencing, CD4+ and CD8+ T cells were separately sorted from peripheral blood. A remark on this clone: Its antigen has not been determined. Base qualities were left out, and no much larger clone turns up one base away.

Genomic DNA was extracted from sorted cells for sequencing of the TCRbeta CDR3 region. The immunoSEQ Assay was used for sequencing of TCRbeta CDR3 regions. TCRdb re-hosts the immuneACCESS table, in-frame sequences only. Its copies lack some clones; in the studies checked, an unresolved V gene accounts for under half of them, and the cause for the rest is not known. This sample has 65,000 to 95,000 clones in its table, and around 90% of those were observed once. The ten largest account for 11% of the sample. Here the chain combines TRBV11-2 and TRBJ2-7, with the D gene not clear enough to name. The receptor was isolated from an adult with an advanced solid tumor such as melanoma, head and neck, liver or kidney cancer. The source was CD4+ or CD8+ T cells sorted from blood, collected in a trial of the OX40 agonist ivuxolimab. The DNA is as follows: TGTGCCAGCAGCTTTGCGAGGGAGCAGTACTTC. The resulting protein is CASSFAREQYF.